The text below deals with one T cell receptor beta chain. TCRdb keeps only in-frame clones here, not all; method: immunoSEQ multiplex PCR. The repertoire holds about 230,000 clones, with approximately 84% as singletons. This record belongs to a study of blood T cell repertoires in COVID-19. Study overall: Italy, Spain and the United States were the sources of the convalescent and acute COVID-19 samples. The analysed material was cDNA or gDNA that came from T cells, B-cell-depleted T cells, or PBMCs.

The V end lost 0 bases, the J end lost 0 bases, and 15 bases lay between the germline ends. The CDR3 totals 17 residues. Per the germline V gene, CDR1 is MNHEY and CDR2 is SVGEGT. This TCR came from a middle-aged man with acute or convalescent COVID-19. The chain has TRBV6-2 or TRBV6-3 and TRBJ2-7; TRBD2 might be the D (6 bases). The sequenced sample was peripheral blood. The CDR3: CASSYSYGTASSYEQYF. DNA for the CDR3: TGTGCCAGCAGTTACTCATACGGGACTGCGAGCTCCTACGAGCAGTACTTC.